A single sample gave rise to the 3 T cell receptor beta chains below, sequenced in a study of CD8+ T cells in alopecia areata. Reverse transcription of extracted RNA yielded cDNA, which provided the sequencing template. Generated by immunoSEQ multiplex PCR, the TCRdb table keeps only in-frame clones and is missing some. The repertoire includes roughly 100,000 clones, approximately 58% of them detected once, and around 8.8% sits in the top ten. The sequencing sample was made of CD4+ T cells sorted from blood. The receptors come from a human donor in good health.

The chain employs TRBV7-9 and TRBJ2-3; a possible D gene is TRBD1 (6 bases). This CDR3 comprises 14 residues. Trimming removed 8 bases from V and 0 bases from J, with 12 bases in between. Germline loops: CDR1 SEHNR, CDR2 FQNEAQ (reference sequence). The CDR3 region is CASSFRGSTDTQYF. The CDR3 DNA sequence: TGTGCCAGCTCTTTCAGGGGCAGCACAGATACGCAGTATTTT.

The rearrangement joins TRBV19 to TRBJ1-2; the D gene is possibly TRBD1 (5 bases). V shed 0 bases and J shed 2 bases, with 10 bases lying between them. Per germline, CDR1 LNHDA and CDR2 SQIVND (reference sequence). The CDR3 has 15 residues. This CDR3 reads CASSIDGRENYGYTF. For the CDR3, the DNA is TGTGCCAGTAGTATAGATGGCAGGGAAAACTATGGCTACACCTTC.

This sequence joins TRBV29-1 and TRBJ1-1; TRBD1 matches 9 bases. After removal of 4 bases from V and 4 bases from J, the junction contained 13 bases not matched to a gene. In germline, CDR1 is SQVTM, CDR2 ANQGSEA. The CDR3 extends over 16 amino acids. The CDR3 sequence: CSVASNRGRVGTEAFF. The CDR3 nucleotides are TGCAGCGTTGCATCTAACAGGGGGCGAGTGGGCACTGAAGCTTTCTTT.